This entry lists 6 T cell receptor beta chains sequenced from one sample in a study of CD8+ T cells in alopecia areata. Pooled cells of cutaneous lymph node origin were sorted on CD4, CD8alpha, NKG2D, NKG2ACE and other markers. RNA, once extracted, was reverse transcribed into cDNA for use as the sequencing template. Generated by immunoSEQ multiplex PCR, the TCRdb table keeps only in-frame clones and is missing some. The table lists approximately 300,000 clones, with no singletons. The source material was CD4+ T cells sorted from a lymph node. The receptors derive from a C3H/HeJ mouse with alopecia areata. The strain's MHC type: H2-k.

This clone showed up just a few times. The listed genes are named as in mouse. The sequenced fragment ends 4 residues before the CDR3 boundary, so the rest is inferred from the germline J gene. This chain links TRBV1 with TRBJ2-1, with D possibly TRBD2 on 6 matching bases. Germline V gives CDR1 NSQYPW, CDR2 LRSPGD (reference sequence). Trimming removed 4 bases at V and 0 bases at J, with 10 bases between. The CDR3 runs to 15 residues. The CDR3 bases that were read are TGCACCTGCAGTGGAGACTGGAATAACTATGCT. It is translated as CTCSGDWNNYA. The entire CDR3 is CTCSGDWNNYAEQFF.

Notes on this clone: The listed genes are named as in mouse. The read stops 4 residues short of the end of the CDR3; the missing end is completed from the germline J gene. This sequence joins TRBV5 and TRBJ2-7, with TRBD2 as a possible D gene (7 bases). The CDR3 totals 16 residues. Trimming took off 0 bases at V and 0 bases at J, with 12 bases between the two ends. Germline CDR1 reads LGHNA; CDR2 reads YNLKQL (reference sequence). The CDR3 DNA, read in part, is TGTGCCAGCAGCCAAGATAGGGGGGCGGGCTCCTAT. This translates into CASSQDRGAGSY. Given in full, the CDR3 is CASSQDRGAGSYEQYF.

This clone was seen a handful of times. The genes and germline here are from mouse. The read ends 3 residues early relative to the CDR3; the germline J gene fills the gap. The gene calls are TRBV13-1 and TRBJ1-6, with D perhaps TRBD1 (6 bases). TRBJ1-6 is classed as an ORF, of uncertain function. The CDR3 spans 15 residues. Trimming removed 1 base at V and 9 bases at J, with 14 bases between. Germline V lookup: CDR1 NSHNY, CDR2 SYGAGN. The CDR3 DNA, read in part, is TGTGCCAGCAGTGATCCCCCAGGGGCTGGTTCGCCC. Protein sequence: CASSDPPGAGSP. The whole CDR3 protein reads CASSDPPGAGSPLYF.

This clone was seen a handful of times. Each gene name is a mouse one. The read ends 3 residues before the CDR3 terminus; that terminus is restored from the germline J gene. The rearrangement joins TRBV1 to TRBJ1-6; tentatively, D is TRBD1 (5 bases). TRBJ1-6 is labeled an ORF, and its function is uncertain. Germline assignment: CDR1 NSQYPW and CDR2 LRSPGD (reference sequence). V shed 2 bases and J shed 0 bases, with 8 bases lying between them. The CDR3 runs to 16 residues. CDR3 DNA (partial): TGCACCTGCAGTGCACGGACAAGTTCCTATAATTCGCCC. Its protein product is CTCSARTSSYNSP. The full CDR3 protein is CTCSARTSSYNSPLYF.

Regarding this clone: Gene names refer to mouse genes. The CDR3 end falls 4 residues outside the read, so it is completed with the germline J gene. The chain uses TRBV19 and TRBJ1-1; 7 bases are shared with TRBD1. The J segment lost 1 base and the V segment lost 2 bases, leaving 5 bases of the junction unmatched. Germline V lookup: CDR1 FNHDT, CDR2 SITEND (reference sequence). The CDR3 has 15 amino acids. The covered CDR3 bases are TGTGCCAGCAGTATGACAGGGTGGGTGAACACA. Translation: CASSMTGWVNT. In full, the CDR3 is CASSMTGWVNTEVFF. The whole variable domain, remainder taken from reference TRBV19 and TRBJ1-1, is GGIITQTPKFLIGQEGQKLTLKCQQNFNHDTMYWYRQDSGKGLRLIYYSITENDLQKGDLSEGYDASREKKSSFSLTVTSAQKNEMAVFLCASSMTGWVNTEVFFGKGTRLTVV.

This clone has at least ten counts. Mouse names are used for the genes. The read ends 4 residues early relative to the CDR3; the germline J gene fills the gap. This sequence joins TRBV17 and TRBJ2-5; 10 bases match TRBD2. Germline CDR1 is MNHDT and CDR2 is YYDKIL. The CDR3 length is 14 residues. CDR3 region: CASSELGGEDTQYF. Incomplete CDR3 DNA: TGTGCTAGCAGTGAACTGGGGGGGGAAGAC.